These 6 T cell receptor beta chains originate from one sample sequenced in a study of shared clonotypes between healthy human individuals. TCRdb's copy holds only in-frame clones and misses some; the assay was immunoSEQ multiplex PCR. The data show approximately 2.3 million clones, over 90% seen once. Sequenced input: naive CD4+ T cells from PBMCs. The subset is: CD45RA+ positively selected. Source of these receptors: a young man in good health. Some clones in this sample may be carry-over from other donors' samples.

The chain couples TRBV9 to TRBJ2-6, with a weak D call TRBD2 (5 bases). The CDR3 is 15 residues long. V gave up 3 bases and J gave up 2 bases, with 9 bases separating them. Germline CDR1 and CDR2: SGDLS and YYNGEE. CDR3 loop: CASSAGMAGANVLTF. The CDR3 DNA sequence: TGTGCCAGCAGCGCCGGGATGGCTGGGGCCAACGTCCTGACTTTC. Supplemented by reference TRBV9 and TRBJ2-6, the full variable domain reads DSGVTQTPKHLITATGQRVTLRCSPRSGDLSVYWYQQSLDQGLQFLIQYYNGEERAKGNILERFSAQQFPDLHSELNLSSLELGDSALYFCASSAGMAGANVLTFGAGSRLTVL.

For the CDR3, the DNA is TGTGCCAGCCATTCCACGGGACAGCTATCCGGCTACACCTTC. Protein: CASHSTGQLSGYTF. This chain uses TRBV6-1 with TRBJ1-2, with 7 bases aligning to TRBD1. This CDR3 has 14 residues. Germline-derived CDR1 and CDR2 are MNHNS and SASEGT. Losses at the gene ends were 8 bases for V and 8 bases for J; bases not matched to a gene: 14.

The gene calls are TRBV29-1 and TRBJ1-1; D remains ambiguous. Germline V gene data show CDR1 as SQVTM and CDR2 as ANQGSEA. The CDR3 has 13 amino acids. Between the trimmed V and J ends, which lost 5 bases and 2 bases, there was a span of 12 bases. In DNA form, the CDR3 reads TGCAGCGTTCGATCATTAGTAAACACTGAAGCTTTCTTT. This codes for CSVRSLVNTEAFF.

This clone has a single count. This chain links TRBV25-1 with TRBJ1-1; TRBD1 aligns across 11 bases. The V and J ends lost 3 bases and 5 bases, in that order; junction bases with no gene match: 5. This CDR3 is built from 15 residues. In germline, CDR1 is MGHDK, CDR2 SYGVNS. CDR3 sequence reads: CASSDGQGAKTEAFF. The CDR3 nucleotides are TGTGCCAGCAGTGATGGACAGGGGGCAAAAACTGAAGCTTTCTTT.

In regard to this clone: In the same sample, other DNA sequences code for this CDR3. The rearrangement joins TRBV9 to TRBJ2-7; 9 bases are shared with TRBD1. The CDR3 has 16 amino acids. Unmatched junction bases numbered 8, after V lost 0 bases and J lost 4 bases. Germline-derived CDR1 and CDR2 are SGDLS and YYNGEE. The CDR3 reads CASSVAPGTGTYEQYF. The CDR3, as DNA: TGTGCCAGCAGCGTAGCCCCCGGGACAGGGACGTACGAGCAGTACTTC. Full variable domain (outside the CDR3, taken from reference TRBV9 and TRBJ2-7): DSGVTQTPKHLITATGQRVTLRCSPRSGDLSVYWYQQSLDQGLQFLIQYYNGEERAKGNILERFSAQQFPDLHSELNLSSLELGDSALYFCASSVAPGTGTYEQYFGPGTRLTVT.

The chain uses TRBV28 and TRBJ2-1, with 8 bases that match TRBD1. Germline CDR1 is MDHEN and CDR2 is SYDVKM. Trimming cost V 2 bases and J 12 bases; bases outside gene matches: 3. The CDR3 is 12 residues long. CDR3 DNA sequence: TGTGCCAGCAGTTTAAGGGGGACAGGGCAGTTCTTC. It encodes CASSLRGTGQFF.